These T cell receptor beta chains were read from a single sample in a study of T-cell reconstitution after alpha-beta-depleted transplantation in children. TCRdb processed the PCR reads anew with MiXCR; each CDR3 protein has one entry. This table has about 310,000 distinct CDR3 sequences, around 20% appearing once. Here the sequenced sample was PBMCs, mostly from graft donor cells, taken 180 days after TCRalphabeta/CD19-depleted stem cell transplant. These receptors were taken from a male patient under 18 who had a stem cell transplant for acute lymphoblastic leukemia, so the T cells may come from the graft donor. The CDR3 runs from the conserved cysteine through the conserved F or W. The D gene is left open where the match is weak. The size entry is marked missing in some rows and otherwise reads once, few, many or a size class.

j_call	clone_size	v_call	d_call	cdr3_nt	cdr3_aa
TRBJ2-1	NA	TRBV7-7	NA	TGTGCCAGCAGCTTAAGGGGAGGGGGCAAGGATGAGCAGTTCTTC	CASSLRGGGKDEQFF
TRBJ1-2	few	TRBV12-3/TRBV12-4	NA	TGTGCCAGCAGTTATACCCTGGGCCTATATGGCTACACCTTC	CASSYTLGLYGYTF
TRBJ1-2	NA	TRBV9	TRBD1	TGTGCCAGCAGCGTAGACCCGCGGACAGGGGAAGAGGATGGCTACACCTTC	CASSVDPRTGEEDGYTF
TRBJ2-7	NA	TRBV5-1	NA	TGCGCCAGCAGCTGGAGGGATTCCACCTACGAGCAGTACTTC	CASSWRDSTYEQYF
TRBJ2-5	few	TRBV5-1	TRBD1	TGCGCCAGCAGCAGGACAGGGGGGGAAGGCGAGACCCAGTACTTC	CASSRTGGEGETQYF
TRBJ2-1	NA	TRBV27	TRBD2	TGTGCCAGCAGTTTACCTAGCGGGAACTACAATGAGCAGTTCTTC	CASSLPSGNYNEQFF
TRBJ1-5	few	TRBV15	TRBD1	TGTGCCACCAGCAGCCTCGGGACAGGGACTTATCAGCCCCAGCATTTT	CATSSLGTGTYQPQHF
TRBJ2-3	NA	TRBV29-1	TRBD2	TGCAGCGTGGTGGGACTAGCGGGAGGCGGCACAGATACGCAGTATTTT	CSVVGLAGGGTDTQYF
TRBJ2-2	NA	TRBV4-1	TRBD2	TGCGCCAGCAGCCAACCGGGACTAGCGGGGAAGAGGAACACCGGGGAGCTGTTTTTT	CASSQPGLAGKRNTGELFF
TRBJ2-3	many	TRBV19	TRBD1	TGTGCCAGTAGTTTGGGACAGGGGGCGACGGATACGCAGTATTTT	CASSLGQGATDTQYF
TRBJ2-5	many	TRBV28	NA	TGTGCCAGCGCGGGACACCACGGGGCAGAGACCCAGTACTTC	CASAGHHGAETQYF
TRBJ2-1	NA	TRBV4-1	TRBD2	TGCGCCAGCAGCCAGGGACGGGGGAGGGTCTACAATGAGCAGTTCTTC	CASSQGRGRVYNEQFF
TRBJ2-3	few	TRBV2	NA	TGTGCCAGCAGTGAGTACCAGCGGAGCACAGATACGCAGTATTTT	CASSEYQRSTDTQYF
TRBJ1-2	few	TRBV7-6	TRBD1	TGTGCCAGCAGCTTAAACCGGGACAGGGTACATGGCTACACCTTC	CASSLNRDRVHGYTF
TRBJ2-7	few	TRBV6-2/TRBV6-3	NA	TGTGCCAGCAGGAGGGAACGACTCGTCTCCTACGAGCAGTACTTC	CASRRERLVSYEQYF
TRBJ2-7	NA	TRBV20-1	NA	TGCAGTGCCGTATCGACTAACTCAAGGTACGAGCAGTACTTC	CSAVSTNSRYEQYF
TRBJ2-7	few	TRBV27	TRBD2	TGTGCCAGCAGATATAGCGGGAGGGGCCACGAGCAGTACTTC	CASRYSGRGHEQYF
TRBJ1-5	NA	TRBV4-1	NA	TGCGCCAGCAGCCAAGTCAGAGGCAGCAATCAGCCCCAGCATTTT	CASSQVRGSNQPQHF
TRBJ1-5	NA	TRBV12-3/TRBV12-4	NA	TGTGCCAGCAGTTTAAGGCGGTCAGGGAATCAGCCCCAGCATTTT	CASSLRRSGNQPQHF
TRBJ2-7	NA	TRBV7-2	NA	TGTGCCAGCAGCTTAGGGGACCCACCCTACGAGCAGTACTTC	CASSLGDPPYEQYF
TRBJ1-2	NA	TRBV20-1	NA	TGCAGTGCGCACCACATCGACGGGGGTTTTCGCTATGGCTACACCTTC	CSAHHIDGGFRYGYTF
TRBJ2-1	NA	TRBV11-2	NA	TGTGCCAGCAGCTCGGCCCCAGGGACACCTGCTCCCTACAATGAGCAGTTCTTC	CASSSAPGTPAPYNEQFF
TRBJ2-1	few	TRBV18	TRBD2	TGTGCCAGCTCACCGAGCGGGATAAGCTCCTACAATGAGCAGTTCTTC	CASSPSGISSYNEQFF
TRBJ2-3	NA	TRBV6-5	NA	TGTGCCAGCAGTTACTCTGGCTGGTTGGAAAGCACAGATACGCAGTATTTT	CASSYSGWLESTDTQYF
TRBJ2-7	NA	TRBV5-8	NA	TGTGCCAGCAGCTTACCGGGTCAGGGGGAGGTCTACGAGCAGTACTTC	CASSLPGQGEVYEQYF
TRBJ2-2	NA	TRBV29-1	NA	TGCAGCGGAAAGCGGGACACCGGGGAGCTGTTTTTT	CSGKRDTGELFF
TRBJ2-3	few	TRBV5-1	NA	TGCGCCAGCAGAGGGGGGGGCCCCAGCCCTATCTTCACAGATACGCAGTATTTT	CASRGGGPSPIFTDTQYF
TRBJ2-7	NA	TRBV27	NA	TGTGCCTGCTCCGAGAGGGGTCGGCACGAGCAGTACTTC	CACSERGRHEQYF
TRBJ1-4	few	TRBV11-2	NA	TGTGCCAGCAGCTTAGTCGCGGACCCCAATGAAAAACTGTTTTTT	CASSLVADPNEKLFF
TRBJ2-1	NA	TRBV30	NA	TGTGCCTGGAGCGGGTGGGGCCACAATGAGCAGTTCTTC	CAWSGWGHNEQFF
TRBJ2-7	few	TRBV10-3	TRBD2	TGTGCCAGTACTAGCGGGACGGCCTACGAGCAGTACTTC	CASTSGTAYEQYF
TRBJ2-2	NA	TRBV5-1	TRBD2	TGCGCCAGCAGCTTGACTAGCGGGAGGGTCAAGAACACCGGGGAGCTGTTTTTT	CASSLTSGRVKNTGELFF
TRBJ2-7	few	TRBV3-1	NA	TGTGCCAGCAGCCGTACCGGGACACAGGATTACGAGCAGTACTTC	CASSRTGTQDYEQYF
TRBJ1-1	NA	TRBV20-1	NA	TGCAGTGCTAGAGTCCCAGGGGACACTGAAGCTTTCTTT	CSARVPGDTEAFF
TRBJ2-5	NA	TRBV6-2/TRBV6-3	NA	TGTGCCAGCAGTTACTCGACCCCGGCGGAGACCCAGTACTTC	CASSYSTPAETQYF
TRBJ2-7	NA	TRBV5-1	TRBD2	TGCGCCAGCAGCTTTCCACGGGAGGGGTACTACGAGCAGTACTTC	CASSFPREGYYEQYF
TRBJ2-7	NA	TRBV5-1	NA	TGCGCCAGCAGCTTTACCGGGACACCCATCTACGAGCAGTACTTC	CASSFTGTPIYEQYF
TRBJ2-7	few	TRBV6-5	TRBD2	TGTGCCAGCCGATGGGGGGGTGCGCCGTCCGAGCAGTACTTC	CASRWGGAPSEQYF
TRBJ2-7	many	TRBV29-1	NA	TGCAGCGTGGGTTCCTACGAGCAGTACTTC	CSVGSYEQYF
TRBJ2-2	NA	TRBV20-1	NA	TGCAGTGCGGGTCGGGTAGGGCCGGGGGAAAACGGGGAGCTGTTTTTT	CSAGRVGPGENGELFF
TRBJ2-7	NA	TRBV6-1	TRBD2	TGTGCCAGCAGACCTAGCGGGAGCTCCTACGAGCGGTACTTC	CASRPSGSSYERYF